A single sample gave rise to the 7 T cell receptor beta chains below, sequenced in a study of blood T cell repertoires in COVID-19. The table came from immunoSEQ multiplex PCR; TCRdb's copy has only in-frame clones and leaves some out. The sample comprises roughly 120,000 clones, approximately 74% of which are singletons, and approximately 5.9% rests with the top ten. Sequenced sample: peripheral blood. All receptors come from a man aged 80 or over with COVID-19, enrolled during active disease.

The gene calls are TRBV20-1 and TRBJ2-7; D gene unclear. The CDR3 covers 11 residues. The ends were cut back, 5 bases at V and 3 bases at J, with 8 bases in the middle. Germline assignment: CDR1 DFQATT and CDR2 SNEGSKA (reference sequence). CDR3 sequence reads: CSAPQSYEQYF. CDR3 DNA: TGCAGTGCTCCACAGAGCTACGAGCAGTACTTC.

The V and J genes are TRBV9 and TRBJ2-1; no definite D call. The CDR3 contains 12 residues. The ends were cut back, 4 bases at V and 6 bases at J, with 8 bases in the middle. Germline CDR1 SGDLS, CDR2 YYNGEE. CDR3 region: CASSPEFNEQFF. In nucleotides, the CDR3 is TGTGCCAGCAGCCCGGAGTTCAATGAGCAGTTCTTC.

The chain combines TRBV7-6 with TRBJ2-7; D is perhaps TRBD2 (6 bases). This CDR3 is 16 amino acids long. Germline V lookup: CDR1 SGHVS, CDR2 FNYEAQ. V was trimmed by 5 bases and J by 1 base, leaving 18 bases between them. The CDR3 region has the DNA TGTGCCAGCAGCCCACTTGGGGGGTCGCCGTCCTACGAGCAGTACTTC. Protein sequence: CASSPLGGSPSYEQYF.

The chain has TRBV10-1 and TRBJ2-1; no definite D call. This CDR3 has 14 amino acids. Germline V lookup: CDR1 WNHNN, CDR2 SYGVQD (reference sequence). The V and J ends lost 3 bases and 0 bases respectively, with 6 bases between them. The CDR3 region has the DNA TGCGCCAGCAGTGATTCGTACTCCTACAATGAGCAGTTCTTC. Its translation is CASSDSYSYNEQFF.

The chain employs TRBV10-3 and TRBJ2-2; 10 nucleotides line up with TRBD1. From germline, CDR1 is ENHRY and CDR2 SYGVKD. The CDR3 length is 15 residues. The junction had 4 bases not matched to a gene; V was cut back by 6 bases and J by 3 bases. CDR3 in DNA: TGTGCCATCAGAGGGGGGACAGGGGACACCGGGGAGCTGTTTTTT. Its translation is CAIRGGTGDTGELFF.

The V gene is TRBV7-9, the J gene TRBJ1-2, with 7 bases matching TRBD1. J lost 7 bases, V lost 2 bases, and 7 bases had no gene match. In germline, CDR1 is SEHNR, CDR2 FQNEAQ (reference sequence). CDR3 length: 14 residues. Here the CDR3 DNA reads TGTGCCAGCAGCTTACAAGGGACAGATACTGGCTACACCTTC. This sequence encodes CASSLQGTDTGYTF.

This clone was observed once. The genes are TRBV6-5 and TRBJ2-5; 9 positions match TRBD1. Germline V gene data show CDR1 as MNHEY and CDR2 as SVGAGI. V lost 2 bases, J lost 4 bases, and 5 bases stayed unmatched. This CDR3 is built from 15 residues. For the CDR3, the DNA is TGTGCCAGCAGTTACGGGGGACAGGGTGGAGAGACCCAGTACTTC. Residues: CASSYGGQGGETQYF.